Sequencing of this TCR beta chain was carried out in a study of T cell responses to AZD1222 COVID-19 vaccine. The study's findings and limits: Clonal diversity was possibly underestimated, and the donors were mostly white British, with more females. Increases in Spike-specific TCR breadth and depth were seen after two AZD1222 doses.

The protocol was immunoSEQ multiplex PCR, while the TCRdb copy is restricted to in-frame clones and leaves out a portion. The table records approximately 110,000 clones, around 87% of them present only once. Points on this clone: The target antigen is unknown.

This sequence was found in an adult in good health. Source: peripheral blood, taken on day 0 of AZD1222 vaccination.

CDR3 in amino acids: CASSLAGRYGYTF. The CDR3 DNA is TGTGCCAGCAGTTTAGCCGGGCGGTATGGCTACACCTTC. This chain connects TRBV27 to TRBJ1-2, with D hard to call. V lost 2 bases and J lost 5, with 9 bases in between. The CDR3 covers 13 residues. CDR1 and CDR2 from the germline V gene are MNHEY and SMNVEV (reference sequence).